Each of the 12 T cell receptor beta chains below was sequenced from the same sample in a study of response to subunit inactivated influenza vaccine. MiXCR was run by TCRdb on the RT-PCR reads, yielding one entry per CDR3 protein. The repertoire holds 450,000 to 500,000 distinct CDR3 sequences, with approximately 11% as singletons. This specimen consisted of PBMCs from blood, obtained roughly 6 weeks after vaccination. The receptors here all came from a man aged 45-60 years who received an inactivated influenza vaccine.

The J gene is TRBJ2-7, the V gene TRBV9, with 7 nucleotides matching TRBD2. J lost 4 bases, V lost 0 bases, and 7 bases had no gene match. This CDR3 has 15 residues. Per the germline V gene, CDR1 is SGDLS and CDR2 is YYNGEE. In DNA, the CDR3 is TGTGCCAGCAGCGTAGCGGGAGGACTAACATACGAGCAGTACTTC. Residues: CASSVAGGLTYEQYF. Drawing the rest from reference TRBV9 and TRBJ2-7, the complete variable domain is DSGVTQTPKHLITATGQRVTLRCSPRSGDLSVYWYQQSLDQGLQFLIQYYNGEERAKGNILERFSAQQFPDLHSELNLSSLELGDSALYFCASSVAGGLTYEQYFGPGTRLTVT.

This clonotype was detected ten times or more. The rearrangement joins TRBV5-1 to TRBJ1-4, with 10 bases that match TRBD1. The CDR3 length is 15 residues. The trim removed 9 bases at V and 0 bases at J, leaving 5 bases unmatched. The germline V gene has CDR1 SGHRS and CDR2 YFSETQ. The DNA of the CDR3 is TGCGCCACCTCAGGACAGGGGGCAACTAATGAAAAACTGTTTTTT. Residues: CATSGQGATNEKLFF.

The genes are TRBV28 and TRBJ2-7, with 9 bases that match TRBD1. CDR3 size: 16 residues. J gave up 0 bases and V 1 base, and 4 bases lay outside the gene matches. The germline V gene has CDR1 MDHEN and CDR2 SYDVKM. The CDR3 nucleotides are TGTGCCAGCAGTTTATCCGGGACAGGGTACTCCTACGAGCAGTACTTC. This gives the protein CASSLSGTGYSYEQYF.

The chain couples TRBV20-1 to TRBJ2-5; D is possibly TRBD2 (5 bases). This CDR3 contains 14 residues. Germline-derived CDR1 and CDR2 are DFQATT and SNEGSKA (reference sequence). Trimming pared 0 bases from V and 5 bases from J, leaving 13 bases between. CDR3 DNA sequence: TGCAGTGCTAGAGATCGGCTAGCCGGGGAGACCCAGTACTTC. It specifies CSARDRLAGETQYF.

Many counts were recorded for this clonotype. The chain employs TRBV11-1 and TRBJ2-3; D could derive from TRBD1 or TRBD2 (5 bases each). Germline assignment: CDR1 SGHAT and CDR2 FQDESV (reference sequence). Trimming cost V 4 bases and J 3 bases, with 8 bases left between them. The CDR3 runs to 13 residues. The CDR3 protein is CASSSGATDTQYF. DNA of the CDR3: TGTGCCAGCAGCTCCGGGGCTACAGATACGCAGTATTTT.

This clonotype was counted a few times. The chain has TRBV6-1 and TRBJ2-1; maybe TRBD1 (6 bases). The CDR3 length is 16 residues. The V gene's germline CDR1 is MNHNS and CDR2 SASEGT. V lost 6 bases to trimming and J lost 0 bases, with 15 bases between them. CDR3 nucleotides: TGTGCCAGCAGCGTTTTAGGACAGAGCTCCTACAATGAGCAGTTCTTC. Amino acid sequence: CASSVLGQSSYNEQFF.

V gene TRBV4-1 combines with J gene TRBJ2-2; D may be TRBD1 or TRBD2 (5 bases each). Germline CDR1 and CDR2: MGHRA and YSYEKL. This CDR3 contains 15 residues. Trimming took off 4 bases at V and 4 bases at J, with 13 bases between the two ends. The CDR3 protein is CASSPPAGSTGELFF. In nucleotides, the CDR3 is TGCGCCAGCAGCCCCCCCGCAGGGAGCACCGGGGAGCTGTTTTTT.

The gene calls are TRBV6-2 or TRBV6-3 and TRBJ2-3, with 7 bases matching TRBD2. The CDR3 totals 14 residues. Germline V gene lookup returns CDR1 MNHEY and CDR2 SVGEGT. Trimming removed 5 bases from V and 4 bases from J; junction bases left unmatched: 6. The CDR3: CASSLGLVPDTQYF. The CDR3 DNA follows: TGTGCCAGCAGTCTTGGACTAGTTCCAGATACGCAGTATTTT.

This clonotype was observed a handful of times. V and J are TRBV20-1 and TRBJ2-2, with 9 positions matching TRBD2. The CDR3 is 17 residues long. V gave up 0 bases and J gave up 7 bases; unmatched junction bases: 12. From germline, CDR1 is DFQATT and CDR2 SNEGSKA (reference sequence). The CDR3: CSARDLSSGTSVGELFF. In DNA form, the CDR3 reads TGCAGTGCTAGAGATTTATCTAGCGGGACGTCCGTCGGGGAGCTGTTTTTT.

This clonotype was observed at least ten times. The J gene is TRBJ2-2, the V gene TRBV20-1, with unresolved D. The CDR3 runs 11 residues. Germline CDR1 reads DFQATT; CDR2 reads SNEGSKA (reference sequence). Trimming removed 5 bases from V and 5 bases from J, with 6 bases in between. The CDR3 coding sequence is TGCAGTGCTGGGTTTACCGGGGAGCTGTTTTTT. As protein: CSAGFTGELFF.

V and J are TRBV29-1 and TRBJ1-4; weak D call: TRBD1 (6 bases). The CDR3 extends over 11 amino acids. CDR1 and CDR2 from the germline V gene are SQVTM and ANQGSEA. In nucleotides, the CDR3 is TGCAGTGGAGGGGGAAATGAAAAACTGTTTTTT. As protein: CSGGGNEKLFF.

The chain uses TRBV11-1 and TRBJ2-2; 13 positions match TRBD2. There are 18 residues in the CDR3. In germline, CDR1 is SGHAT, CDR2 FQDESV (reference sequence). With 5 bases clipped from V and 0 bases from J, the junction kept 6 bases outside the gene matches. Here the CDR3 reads CASSPGLAGTSNTGELFF. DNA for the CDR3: TGTGCCAGCAGCCCGGGACTAGCGGGGACTTCGAACACCGGGGAGCTGTTTTTT.